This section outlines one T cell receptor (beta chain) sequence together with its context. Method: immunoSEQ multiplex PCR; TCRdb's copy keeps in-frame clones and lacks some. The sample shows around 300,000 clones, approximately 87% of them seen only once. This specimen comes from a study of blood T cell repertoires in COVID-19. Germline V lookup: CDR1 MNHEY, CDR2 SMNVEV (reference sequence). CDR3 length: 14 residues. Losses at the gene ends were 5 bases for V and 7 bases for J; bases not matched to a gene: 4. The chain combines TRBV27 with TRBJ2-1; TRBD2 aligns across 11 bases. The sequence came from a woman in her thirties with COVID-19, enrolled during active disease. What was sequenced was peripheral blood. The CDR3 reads CASSHSGRGNEQFF. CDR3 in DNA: TGTGCCAGCAGTCATAGCGGGAGGGGGAATGAGCAGTTCTTC.